Each of the 9 T cell receptor beta chains below was sequenced from the same sample in a study of T cells expressing NK-cell markers. TCRdb reprocessed the 5' RACE reads, with one entry per CDR3 protein and no DNA. The sample data list 500,000 to 700,000 distinct CDR3 sequences. Input material: blood T cells: a sorted CD56 or NKG2C T cell subset, CD4+ or CD8+ T cells, or bulk PBMC T cells (not recorded which). These TCRs come from a man between 18 and 29 years old in good health.

This chain uses TRBV5-1 with TRBJ2-3; as DNA is missing, the TRBD1 call by TCRdb cannot be tested. Germline CDR1 reads SGHRS; CDR2 reads YFSETQ. This CDR3 has 17 amino acids. This chain's CDR3 is CASSTSTGIRGADTQYF.

The chain is built from TRBV28 and TRBJ2-7; TCRdb's D gene call, TRBD1, goes unchecked for lack of DNA. This CDR3 contains 15 residues. Germline V gene lookup returns CDR1 MDHEN and CDR2 SYDVKM. The CDR3 protein is CASSPRRGGLYEQYF.

The CDR3 reads CASSRENEQFF. The chain recombines TRBV9 with TRBJ2-1. This CDR3 contains 11 residues. The germline gives CDR1 SGDLS, CDR2 YYNGEE.

J is TRBJ1-1 and V is TRBV5-1; TCRdb designates TRBD1, a call that cannot be tested without DNA. CDR3 size: 16 residues. Germline CDR1 and CDR2: SGHRS and YFSETQ. The chain's CDR3 is CASSPTTQDMNTEAFF.

The V gene is TRBV10-3, the J gene TRBJ2-4. The CDR3 has 13 residues. Germline CDR1 ENHRY, CDR2 SYGVKD. The CDR3 here is CAISEDALGIQYF.

This chain links TRBV12-3 or TRBV12-4 with TRBJ2-7; checking the TCRdb D call of TRBD2 is not possible without DNA. CDR3 length: 14 residues. The CDR3 here is CASSSLLRGYEQYF.

The rearrangement uses TRBV4-3 and TRBJ2-5; as DNA is missing, the TRBD2 call by TCRdb cannot be tested. This CDR3 has 14 amino acids. Germline V lookup: CDR1 LGHNA, CDR2 YSLEER. CDR3 residues: CASSQGARQETQYF.

The rearrangement links TRBV12-3 or TRBV12-4 to TRBJ2-7; TCRdb proposes TRBD1, but this gene call is untestable without DNA. The CDR3 totals 14 residues. The CDR3 here is CASRQQVSSYEQYF.

This chain's CDR3 is CASSPWTGEVDTQYF. This chain uses TRBV12-3 or TRBV12-4 with TRBJ2-3; TCRdb outputs TRBD1, but without DNA this stays unchecked. CDR3 length: 15 residues.